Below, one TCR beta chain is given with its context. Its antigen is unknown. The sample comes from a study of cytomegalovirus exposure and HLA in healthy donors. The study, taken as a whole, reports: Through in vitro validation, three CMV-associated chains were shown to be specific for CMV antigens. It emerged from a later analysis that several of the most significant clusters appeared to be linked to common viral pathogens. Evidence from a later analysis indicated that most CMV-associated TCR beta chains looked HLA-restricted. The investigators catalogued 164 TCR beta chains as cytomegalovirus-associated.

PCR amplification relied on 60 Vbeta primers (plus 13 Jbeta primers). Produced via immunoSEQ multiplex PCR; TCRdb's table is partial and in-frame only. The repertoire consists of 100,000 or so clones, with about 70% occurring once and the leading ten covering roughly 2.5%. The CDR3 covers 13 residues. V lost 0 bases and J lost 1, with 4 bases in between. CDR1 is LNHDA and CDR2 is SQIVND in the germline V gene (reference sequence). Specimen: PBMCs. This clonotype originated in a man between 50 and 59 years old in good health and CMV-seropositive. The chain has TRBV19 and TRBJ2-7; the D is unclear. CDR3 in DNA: TGTGCCAGTAGTATAGACAGTTCCTACGAGCAGTACTTC. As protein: CASSIDSSYEQYF.